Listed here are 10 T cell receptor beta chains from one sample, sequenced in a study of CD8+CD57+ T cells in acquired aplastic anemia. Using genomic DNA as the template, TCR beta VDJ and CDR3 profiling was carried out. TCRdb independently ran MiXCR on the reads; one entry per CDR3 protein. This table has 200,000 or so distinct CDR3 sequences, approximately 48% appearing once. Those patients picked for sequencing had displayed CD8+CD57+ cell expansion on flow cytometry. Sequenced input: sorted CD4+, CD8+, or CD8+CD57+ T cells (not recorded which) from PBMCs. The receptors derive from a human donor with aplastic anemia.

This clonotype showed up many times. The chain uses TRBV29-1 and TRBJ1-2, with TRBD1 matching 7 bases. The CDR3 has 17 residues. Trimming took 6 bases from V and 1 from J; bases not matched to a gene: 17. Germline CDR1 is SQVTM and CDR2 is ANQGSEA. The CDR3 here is CSVSNKGDRLNNYGYTF. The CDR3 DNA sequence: TGCAGCGTGTCAAATAAAGGGGACAGACTTAATAACTATGGCTACACCTTC.

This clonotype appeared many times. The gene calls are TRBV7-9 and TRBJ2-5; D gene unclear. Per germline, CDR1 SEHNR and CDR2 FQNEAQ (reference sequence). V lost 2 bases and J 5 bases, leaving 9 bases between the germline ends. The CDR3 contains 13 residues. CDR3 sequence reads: CASSLMRKETQYF. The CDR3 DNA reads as TGTGCCAGCAGCTTAATGAGGAAGGAGACCCAGTACTTC.

This CDR3 reads CASSLGQGLETQYF. The CDR3 DNA reads TGTGCCAGCAGCTTAGGACAGGGATTAGAGACCCAGTACTTC. This chain connects TRBV13 to TRBJ2-5, with D perhaps TRBD1 (6 bases). Germline values: CDR1 PRHDT, CDR2 FYEKMQ (reference sequence). The ends were cut back, 0 bases at V and 4 bases at J, with 9 bases in the middle. CDR3 length equals 14 residues.

The CDR3 loop is CSVQGGGPQYF. In DNA, the CDR3 is TGCAGCGTCCAAGGAGGGGGGCCGCAGTATTTT. This rearrangement joins TRBV29-1 to TRBJ2-3; D is possibly TRBD1 or TRBD2 (6 bases each). Germline V gene sequence: CDR1 SQVTM, CDR2 ANQGSEA. The CDR3 is 11 amino acids. Trimming shortened V by 6 bases and J by 10 bases, and 14 bases separated the two germline ends.

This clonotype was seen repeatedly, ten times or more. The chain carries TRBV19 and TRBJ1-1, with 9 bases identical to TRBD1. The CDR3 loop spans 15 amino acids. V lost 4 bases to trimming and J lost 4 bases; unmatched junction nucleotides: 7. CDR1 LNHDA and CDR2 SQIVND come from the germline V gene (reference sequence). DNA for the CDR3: TGTGCCAGTAGTAGACAGGGGGGGTCTTTCACTGAAGCTTTCTTT. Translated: CASSRQGGSFTEAFF.

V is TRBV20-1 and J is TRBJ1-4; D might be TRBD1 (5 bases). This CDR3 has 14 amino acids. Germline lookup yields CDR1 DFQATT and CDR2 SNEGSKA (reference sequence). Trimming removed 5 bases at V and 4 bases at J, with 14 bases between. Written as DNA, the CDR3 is TGCAGTGCTTCCCGACTGACAGTTAATGAAAAACTGTTTTTT. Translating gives CSASRLTVNEKLFF.

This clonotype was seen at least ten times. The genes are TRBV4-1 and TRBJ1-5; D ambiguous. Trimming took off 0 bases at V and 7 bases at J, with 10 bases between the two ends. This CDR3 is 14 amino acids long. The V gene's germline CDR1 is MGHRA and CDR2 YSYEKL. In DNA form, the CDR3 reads TGCGCCAGCAGCCAAGATTTCGTGGTGCAGCCCCAGCATTTT. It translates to CASSQDFVVQPQHF.

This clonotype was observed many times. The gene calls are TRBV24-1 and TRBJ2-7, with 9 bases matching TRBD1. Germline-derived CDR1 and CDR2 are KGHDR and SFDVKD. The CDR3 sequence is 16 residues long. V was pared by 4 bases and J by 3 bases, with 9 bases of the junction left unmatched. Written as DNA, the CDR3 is TGTGCCACCAGTGAGGGGAGGGGACAGGGCGACTACGAGCAGTACTTC. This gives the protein CATSEGRGQGDYEQYF.

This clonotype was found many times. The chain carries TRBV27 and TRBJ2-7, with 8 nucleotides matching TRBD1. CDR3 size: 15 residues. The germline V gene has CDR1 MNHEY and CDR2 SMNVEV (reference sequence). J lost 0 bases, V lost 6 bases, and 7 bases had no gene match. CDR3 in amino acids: CASRRGQGISYEQYF. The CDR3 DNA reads TGTGCCAGCAGACGCGGACAGGGAATCTCCTACGAGCAGTACTTC.

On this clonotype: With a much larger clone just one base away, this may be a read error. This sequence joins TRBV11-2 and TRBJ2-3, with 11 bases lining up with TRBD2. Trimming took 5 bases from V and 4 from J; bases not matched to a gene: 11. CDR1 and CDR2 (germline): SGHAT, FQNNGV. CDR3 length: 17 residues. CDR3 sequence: CASSVRLAGMGADTQYF. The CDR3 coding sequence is TGTGCCAGCAGCGTACGACTAGCGGGAATGGGCGCAGATACGCAGTATTTT.